These 31 T cell receptor beta chains were sequenced from one sample in a study of blood T cells in healthy people across ages. Combining a sample-barcoded 5' primer with a J-beta primer mix, a second PCR ran for roughly 7 to 12 cycles. TCRdb ran MiXCR on the 5' RACE reads and lists one entry per CDR3 protein. The sample holds under 2 million distinct CDR3 sequences, around 36% seen once. The specimen sequenced was blood. The receptors come from a woman in her twenties or thirties in good health.

Regarding this clonotype: A junction boundary mismatches the germline segment, possibly from a read error. CDR3 loop: CAISDLGNTGAFF. Here the CDR3 DNA reads TGTGCCATCAGTGATTTGGGAAACACTGGAGCTTTCTTT. The genes are TRBV10-3 and TRBJ1-1; D not certain. CDR3 size: 13 residues. In germline, CDR1 is ENHRY, CDR2 SYGVKD.

This clonotype has just a few counts. This rearrangement joins TRBV12-3 or TRBV12-4 to TRBJ2-3; 13 bases fit TRBD2. There are 16 residues in the CDR3. The junction had 3 bases not matched to a gene; V was cut back by 6 bases and J by 0 bases. This CDR3 reads CASRWGLAGSTDTQYF. CDR3 DNA: TGTGCCAGCAGATGGGGACTAGCGGGAAGCACAGATACGCAGTATTTT.

This clonotype was seen a few times. The chain carries TRBV7-7 and TRBJ2-1, with 9 bases that match TRBD2. J lost 10 bases, V lost 5 bases, and 6 bases had no gene match. Germline V CDR1 and CDR2: SSHAT, FNYEAQ (reference sequence). This CDR3 has 13 residues. CDR3 region: CASSPTSGPEQFF. The CDR3 DNA follows: TGTGCCAGCAGCCCGACTAGCGGTCCCGAGCAGTTCTTC. The full variable domain, in which reference TRBV7-7 and TRBJ2-1 provide the parts outside the CDR3, is GAGVSQSPRYKVTKRGQDVTLRCDPISSHATLYWYQQALGQGPEFLTYFNYEAQPDKSGLPSDRFSAERPEGSISTLTIQRTEQRDSAMYRCASSPTSGPEQFFGPGTRLTVL.

The chain employs TRBV7-8 and TRBJ2-1, with 7 bases identical to TRBD2. V gave up 5 bases and J gave up 4 bases; unmatched junction bases: 14. The CDR3 spans 17 residues. Per the germline V gene, CDR1 is SGHVS and CDR2 is FQNEAQ. For the CDR3, the DNA is TGTGCCAGCAGCCTCCTGGGAACGGGGGGAACATACAATGAGCAGTTCTTC. Protein product: CASSLLGTGGTYNEQFF.

The chain carries TRBV11-2 and TRBJ2-7, with TRBD2 as a possible D gene (7 bases). The length of the CDR3 is 12 residues. In germline, CDR1 is SGHAT, CDR2 FQNNGV. V lost 5 bases and J lost 7, with 12 bases in between. In nucleotides, the CDR3 is TGTGCCAGCAGCCCGCGGGGGCGGGAGCAGTACTTC. Translating it yields CASSPRGREQYF. Using reference TRBV11-2 and TRBJ2-7 for the parts outside the CDR3, the full variable domain is EAGVAQSPRYKIIEKRQSVAFWCNPISGHATLYWYQQILGQGPKLLIQFQNNGVVDDSQLPKDRFSAERLKGVDSTLKIQPAKLEDSAVYLCASSPRGREQYFGPGTRLTVT.

This clonotype was observed a handful of times. The chain links TRBV29-1 to TRBJ1-2; 7 bases are a match to TRBD1. Germline CDR1 is SQVTM and CDR2 is ANQGSEA. Germline trimming cut 4 bases from V and 3 bases from J; bases unmatched to any gene: 5. CDR3 length: 13 amino acids. In DNA form, the CDR3 reads TGCAGCGTTGCCAGGGGGGAGGACTATGGCTACACCTTC. This codes for CSVARGEDYGYTF.

V gene TRBV29-1 combines with J gene TRBJ2-7; 10 nucleotides line up with TRBD2. V trimming: 0 bases; J trimming: 9 bases; junction bases outside the gene matches: 8. The CDR3 loop spans 14 amino acids. Germline values: CDR1 SQVTM, CDR2 ANQGSEA. CDR3 region: CSVEELAGGRGQYF. The CDR3 region has the DNA TGCAGCGTTGAAGAATTAGCGGGGGGCCGGGGGCAGTACTTC.

The chain has TRBV20-1 and TRBJ2-7, with 7 bases aligning to TRBD2. CDR1 DFQATT and CDR2 SNEGSKA come from the germline V gene (reference sequence). The CDR3 extends over 11 amino acids. The ends lost 6 bases at V and 7 bases at J; junction bases unmatched: 6. The CDR3 loop is CSAREVGEQYF. The DNA for the CDR3 is TGCAGTGCCCGGGAGGTGGGTGAGCAGTACTTC.

This clonotype was detected only a few times. The chain employs TRBV6-5 and TRBJ2-4; 7 nucleotides agree with TRBD2. CDR3 length: 16 amino acids. The V segment lost 5 bases and the J segment 3 bases; nucleotides outside the gene matches: 10. CDR1 and CDR2 (germline): MNHEY, SVGAGI. This CDR3 reads CASSPEGAGDKNIQYF. CDR3 bases: TGTGCCAGCAGTCCCGAAGGGGCGGGGGACAAAAACATTCAGTACTTC.

The gene calls are TRBV6-5 and TRBJ2-1; D call uncertain. Trimming left V 0 bases short and J 9 bases short, with 18 bases between. CDR3 length: 16 amino acids. Germline loops: CDR1 MNHEY, CDR2 SVGAGI. As DNA, the CDR3 is TGTGCCAGCAGTTACTCGACCGGATCCGTGGCTGGTGAGCAGTTCTTC. Translated, it gives CASSYSTGSVAGEQFF.

This clonotype was detected only a few times. The V gene is TRBV6-2 or TRBV6-3, the J gene TRBJ2-7; D may be TRBD2 (6 bases). The V gene's germline CDR1 is MNHEY and CDR2 SVGEGT. Trimming left V 9 bases short and J 1 base short, with 19 bases between. This CDR3 spans 15 amino acids. CDR3 in DNA: TGTGCCAGTAGCGGTAGGGACTTTCCTTCCTACGAGCAGTACTTC. Translated, it gives CASSGRDFPSYEQYF.

This sequence joins TRBV27 and TRBJ2-2, with D uncertain. With 7 bases removed from V and 1 base from J, the gap between germline ends came to 19 bases. The CDR3 is 17 amino acids. Germline CDR1 is MNHEY and CDR2 is SMNVEV (reference sequence). The CDR3 bases are TGTGCCAGCAAGAAGGCAGGAAACCTCGGGAACACCGGGGAGCTGTTTTTT. Amino acid sequence: CASKKAGNLGNTGELFF.

The rearrangement joins TRBV6-1 to TRBJ1-1; the D is unclear. The V end was cut by 2 bases, the J end by 0 bases, with 13 bases between. Germline V gene sequence: CDR1 MNHNS, CDR2 SASEGT. CDR3 size: 16 residues. The CDR3 loop reads CASSERRAPMNTEAFF. Written as DNA, the CDR3 is TGTGCCAGCAGTGAAAGGAGGGCACCCATGAACACTGAAGCTTTCTTT.

This clonotype was seen only once. The rearrangement links TRBV2 to TRBJ2-3; D is undetermined. V lost 4 bases, J lost 6 bases, and 8 bases lay in between. The CDR3 runs 12 residues. CDR1 is SNHLY, CDR2 FYNNEI, per germline. In nucleotides, the CDR3 is TGTGCCAGCAGTGTAATACGGGATACGCAGTATTTT. Translating it yields CASSVIRDTQYF.

The rearrangement joins TRBV28 to TRBJ1-2, with D possibly being TRBD1 (5 bases). V lost 3 bases, J lost 3 bases, and 8 bases lay in between. The CDR3 spans 13 residues. The germline V gene encodes CDR1 MDHEN and CDR2 SYDVKM. The CDR3 bases are TGTGCCAGCAGTTTCCGCAGGGACTATGGCTACACCTTC. This gives the protein CASSFRRDYGYTF.

The CDR3 region has the DNA TGTGCCAGCAACCCCGCTGAAGCTTTCTTT. It specifies CASNPAEAFF. The chain has TRBV27 and TRBJ1-1, with D unclear. This CDR3 region has 10 residues. V lost 7 bases and J 6 bases, leaving 6 bases between the germline ends. Germline V gene lookup returns CDR1 MNHEY and CDR2 SMNVEV (reference sequence).

The rearrangement links TRBV28 to TRBJ1-2, with D possibly being TRBD1 (6 bases). Germline lookup yields CDR1 MDHEN and CDR2 SYDVKM. This CDR3 region has 14 residues. The V end lost 4 bases, the J end lost 7 bases, and 16 bases lay between the germline ends. CDR3 DNA: TGTGCCAGCAGTTCACAGGGCCGCAAAGGTGGCTACACCTTC. Translation: CASSSQGRKGGYTF.

Turning to this clonotype: The CDR3 carries no conserved terminal phenylalanine or tryptophan, so it likely arises from a read error. The rearrangement uses TRBV27 and TRBJ2-7; D remains ambiguous. Trimming took off 3 bases at V and 5 bases at J, with 14 bases between the two ends. The CDR3 has 14 residues. In germline, CDR1 is MNHEY, CDR2 SMNVEV (reference sequence). CDR3 nucleotides: TGTGCCAGCAGTTTCGCTCTAGGAAAGAACGAGCAGTACTGC. It is translated as CASSFALGKNEQYC.

J is TRBJ2-3 and V is TRBV3-1; D is ambiguous. V lost 4 bases, J lost 1 base, and 12 bases lay in between. The CDR3 spans 15 residues. In germline, CDR1 is LGHDT, CDR2 YNNKEL (reference sequence). In DNA form, the CDR3 reads TGTGCCAGCAGCCCTCCCTTCTTGGGCACAGATACGCAGTATTTT. Translation: CASSPPFLGTDTQYF.

This chain uses TRBV7-3 with TRBJ2-3; TRBD2 matches 8 bases. The CDR3 extends over 13 amino acids. CDR1 SGHTA and CDR2 FQGTGA come from the germline V gene. V trimming: 5 bases; J trimming: 11 bases; junction bases outside the gene matches: 9. The CDR3 sequence: CASSPQESGRQYF. As DNA, the CDR3 is TGTGCCAGCAGCCCCCAGGAGAGCGGGAGGCAGTATTTT.

This clonotype turned up a few times. V usage is TRBV20-1 and J usage is TRBJ2-4, with TRBD2 identical over 12 bases. The V segment lost 3 bases and the J segment 3 bases; nucleotides outside the gene matches: 3. The V gene's germline CDR1 is DFQATT and CDR2 SNEGSKA (reference sequence). The CDR3 extends over 15 amino acids. The CDR3 loop is CSASETSGGKNIQYF. DNA of the CDR3: TGCAGTGCTAGCGAGACTAGCGGGGGCAAAAACATTCAGTACTTC.

The V call is TRBV9, the J call TRBJ2-1; D possibly corresponds to TRBD2 (6 bases). Trimming removed 4 bases from V and 8 bases from J, with 13 bases in between. This CDR3 comprises 13 residues. Germline V gene lookup returns CDR1 SGDLS and CDR2 YYNGEE. CDR3 protein: CASSKGPGDEQFF. In DNA form, the CDR3 reads TGTGCCAGCAGCAAAGGGCCGGGAGATGAGCAGTTCTTC.

The chain links TRBV29-1 to TRBJ1-2, with 8 bases identical to TRBD1. CDR1 is SQVTM and CDR2 is ANQGSEA in the germline V gene. This CDR3 spans 17 amino acids. The V segment lost 1 base and the J segment 8 bases; nucleotides outside the gene matches: 18. CDR3 protein: CSVEGPLHGRGPGGYTF. The CDR3 coding sequence is TGCAGCGTTGAAGGACCCCTCCATGGCAGGGGGCCGGGGGGCTACACCTTC.

This clonotype was picked up a small number of times. The rearrangement uses TRBV20-1 and TRBJ2-1; TRBD2 agrees at 14 bases. The CDR3 consists of 23 residues. J gave up 0 bases and V 6 bases, and 25 bases lay outside the gene matches. CDR1 and CDR2 from the germline V gene are DFQATT and SNEGSKA (reference sequence). The CDR3: CSARPPTSGRANSFFGSYNEQFF. The DNA for the CDR3 is TGCAGTGCAAGGCCCCCGACTAGCGGGAGGGCCAATTCGTTCTTTGGCTCCTACAATGAGCAGTTCTTC.

The chain links TRBV5-1 to TRBJ2-1, with unresolved D. The length of the CDR3 is 12 residues. Germline V gene data show CDR1 as SGHRS and CDR2 as YFSETQ. V lost 5 bases to trimming and J lost 6 bases, with 9 bases between them. The CDR3 protein is CASRPSANEQFF. The CDR3 DNA is TGCGCCAGCAGGCCCTCTGCCAATGAGCAGTTCTTC.

J is TRBJ2-3 and V is TRBV20-1; TRBD1 matches at 8 bases. The germline V gene encodes CDR1 DFQATT and CDR2 SNEGSKA (reference sequence). With 0 bases clipped from V and 5 bases from J, the junction kept 10 bases outside the gene matches. CDR3 length: 16 amino acids. The CDR3 sequence: CSARDEDRAVLDTQYF. CDR3 coding DNA: TGCAGTGCTAGAGACGAGGACAGGGCCGTGCTAGATACGCAGTATTTT.

This clonotype came up a few times. The chain links TRBV5-6 to TRBJ2-3; no clear D. Germline CDR1 reads SGHDT; CDR2 reads YYEEEE. The CDR3 consists of 16 residues. The V end was cut by 2 bases, the J end by 3 bases, with 16 bases between. The CDR3 nucleotides read TGTGCCAGCAGCTTATCCAGCCGAGGATTGACAGATACGCAGTATTTT. Protein: CASSLSSRGLTDTQYF.

V gene TRBV7-6 combines with J gene TRBJ2-3, with a weak D call TRBD2 (7 bases). There are 17 residues in the CDR3. Per germline, CDR1 SGHVS and CDR2 FNYEAQ. V shed 5 bases and J shed 0 bases, with 18 bases lying between them. The CDR3: CASSPYPGGPSTDTQYF. The CDR3 nucleotides read TGTGCCAGCAGCCCGTACCCCGGGGGGCCAAGCACAGATACGCAGTATTTT.

The chain carries TRBV20-1 and TRBJ2-2; no reliable D call. V dropped 2 bases and J dropped 8 bases, with 6 bases sitting between them. Germline values: CDR1 DFQATT, CDR2 SNEGSKA (reference sequence). This CDR3 comprises 11 residues. CDR3 nucleotides: TGCAGTGCTAGACGGATTGGGGAGCTGTTTTTT. Translating gives CSARRIGELFF.

The chain carries TRBV5-1 and TRBJ2-7; 7 nucleotides agree with TRBD1. CDR3 length: 15 amino acids. Germline V gene data show CDR1 as SGHRS and CDR2 as YFSETQ. V was clipped by 5 bases and J by 2 bases; unmatched bases: 10. CDR3 region: CASRPPDRVAYEQYF. CDR3 nucleotides: TGCGCCAGCAGGCCGCCTGACAGGGTTGCCTACGAGCAGTACTTC.

This clonotype was observed many times. This chain uses TRBV7-2 with TRBJ2-5, with a weak D call TRBD1 (6 bases). Trimming took off 4 bases at V and 1 base at J, with 7 bases between the two ends. Germline loops: CDR1 SGHTA, CDR2 FQGNSA. This CDR3 is built from 13 residues. CDR3 in amino acids: CASSSGAQETQYF. CDR3 DNA: TGTGCCAGCAGCTCAGGGGCCCAAGAGACCCAGTACTTC. The variable domain in full, with the rest retrieved from reference TRBV7-2 and TRBJ2-5, is GAGVSQSPSNKVTEKGKDVELRCDPISGHTALYWYRQSLGQGLEFLIYFQGNSAPDKSGLPSDRFSAERTGGSVSTLTIQRTQQEDSAVYLCASSSGAQETQYFGPGTRLLVL.